What follows are 29 T cell receptor beta chains derived from one specimen sequenced in a study of CD8 T cells in Susac syndrome. With random hexamers, about 0.45 to 1 ug RNA was reverse transcribed. Each CDR3 protein is one row after TCRdb ran MiXCR on the immunoSEQ multiplex PCR reads. Of tens of thousands of distinct CDR3 sequences in the sample, more than 85% are singletons; the top ten hold 0.5% to 0.6%. The source material was CD8+ T cells from PBMCs. Receptors originate from a human donor in good health.

The chain links TRBV19 to TRBJ2-7; 8 nucleotides align to TRBD1. V was pared by 3 bases and J by 0 bases, with 7 bases of the junction left unmatched. CDR1 is LNHDA, CDR2 SQIVND, per germline (reference sequence). CDR3 length: 16 residues. CDR3: CASSMSDRAGSYEQYF. The DNA for the CDR3 is TGTGCCAGTAGTATGTCGGACAGGGCCGGCTCCTACGAGCAGTACTTC.

The chain combines TRBV29-1 with TRBJ1-2, with D unresolved. CDR1 SQVTM and CDR2 ANQGSEA come from the germline V gene. The CDR3 length is 12 residues. The germline V and J ends were trimmed by 7 bases and 4 bases, with 13 bases remaining between them. This chain's CDR3 is CSAPGVGYGYTF. DNA of the CDR3: TGCAGCGCCCCCGGGGTTGGCTATGGCTACACCTTC.

The genes are TRBV15 and TRBJ2-5; 8 bases match TRBD2. Germline CDR1 is LNHNV and CDR2 is YYDKDF (reference sequence). The CDR3 consists of 17 residues. The J segment lost 2 bases and the V segment lost 0 bases, leaving 8 bases of the junction unmatched. CDR3 sequence (DNA): TGTGCCACCAGCAGAGAGGGGGGGCTAGCGGGTCAAGAGACCCAGTACTTC. As protein: CATSREGGLAGQETQYF.

The V gene is TRBV19, the J gene TRBJ1-2; TRBD1 aligns across 7 bases. Germline trimming cut 6 bases from V and 1 base from J; bases unmatched to any gene: 8. This CDR3 is built from 15 residues. CDR1 LNHDA and CDR2 SQIVND come from the germline V gene (reference sequence). The CDR3 coding sequence is TGTGCCAGTAGCAGGAGGACAGGCCATAACTATGGCTACACCTTC. Translated: CASSRRTGHNYGYTF.

V usage is TRBV7-2 and J usage is TRBJ2-3; possibly TRBD1 for D (6 bases). The CDR3 covers 15 residues. Trimming shortened V by 5 bases and J by 4 bases, and 16 bases separated the two germline ends. CDR1 and CDR2 from the germline V gene are SGHTA and FQGNSA. The CDR3 spells CASSLKGQGPDTQYF. Here the CDR3 DNA reads TGTGCCAGCAGCCTTAAGGGGCAGGGGCCAGATACGCAGTATTTT.

This chain links TRBV5-1 with TRBJ2-1; D is possibly TRBD2 (6 bases). The CDR3 spans 13 residues. CDR1 SGHRS and CDR2 YFSETQ come from the germline V gene. The germline V and J ends were trimmed by 4 bases and 9 bases, with 14 bases remaining between them. DNA for the CDR3: TGCGCCAGCAGCCGGGACTCGCGTGGTGAGCAGTTCTTC. Translated, it gives CASSRDSRGEQFF.

As DNA, the CDR3 is TGTGCCAGCAGCTTAGGGGCCGGGACTGCCGAGGGTGAGCAGTTCTTC. Residues: CASSLGAGTAEGEQFF. The rearrangement links TRBV7-2 to TRBJ2-1, with D possibly TRBD2 on 6 matching bases. This CDR3 spans 16 amino acids. The germline V gene encodes CDR1 SGHTA and CDR2 FQGNSA. V shed 1 base and J shed 9 bases, with 19 bases lying between them.

The rearrangement links TRBV15 to TRBJ2-3; D uncertain. Trimming cost V 0 bases and J 6 bases, with 10 bases left between them. Germline lookup yields CDR1 LNHNV and CDR2 YYDKDF (reference sequence). The CDR3 spans 14 residues. In DNA form, the CDR3 reads TGTGCCACCAGCAGAGAACCGGAACGGGATACGCAGTATTTT. It yields the protein CATSREPERDTQYF.

V usage is TRBV7-6 and J usage is TRBJ2-7, with TRBD2 matching 7 bases. CDR1 SGHVS and CDR2 FNYEAQ come from the germline V gene. This CDR3 spans 14 amino acids. V dropped 5 bases and J dropped 6; count of bases not matched to a gene: 10. The CDR3 sequence: CASSPGEGLGEQYF. The DNA of the CDR3 is TGTGCCAGCAGCCCCGGGGAGGGTTTGGGCGAGCAGTACTTC.

This clonotype was detected a few times. The chain carries TRBV3-1 and TRBJ2-7; D may match TRBD1 or TRBD2 (5 bases each). CDR3 length equals 12 residues. In germline, CDR1 is LGHDT, CDR2 YNNKEL (reference sequence). V was clipped by 10 bases and J by 1 base, with 11 bases between them. The CDR3 sequence: CATGTLSYEQYF. CDR3 sequence (DNA): TGTGCCACCGGGACGTTATCCTACGAGCAGTACTTC.

This clonotype was recorded only once. The rearrangement joins TRBV4-1 to TRBJ2-3; 7 bases are shared with TRBD2. V lost 0 bases, J lost 3 bases, and 6 bases stayed unmatched. The CDR3 runs 16 residues. Germline CDR1 reads MGHRA; CDR2 reads YSYEKL. CDR3 amino acids: CASSQEGGGPTDTQYF. The DNA of the CDR3 is TGCGCCAGCAGCCAAGAGGGGGGAGGGCCAACAGATACGCAGTATTTT.

In its sample, this clonotype was seen once. J is TRBJ2-5 and V is TRBV20-1; maybe TRBD2 (6 bases). Germline V gene sequence: CDR1 DFQATT, CDR2 SNEGSKA (reference sequence). The CDR3 totals 17 residues. Trimming left V 0 bases short and J 2 bases short, with 19 bases between. Here the CDR3 reads CSARDPIAGTDQETQYF. DNA for the CDR3: TGCAGTGCTAGAGATCCCATTGCGGGGACGGATCAAGAGACCCAGTACTTC.

The V gene is TRBV18, the J gene TRBJ2-5, with D hard to call. Germline-derived CDR1 and CDR2 are KGHSH and LQKENI. The V end was cut by 0 bases, the J end by 4 bases, with 12 bases between. CDR3 size: 15 residues. Here the CDR3 reads CASSPPAWAGETQYF. The CDR3 DNA is TGTGCCAGCTCACCACCTGCCTGGGCTGGAGAGACCCAGTACTTC.

The rearrangement joins TRBV28 to TRBJ2-7, with 7 bases fitting TRBD2. The CDR3 covers 14 residues. V lost 5 bases to trimming and J lost 3 bases; unmatched junction nucleotides: 7. From germline, CDR1 is MDHEN and CDR2 SYDVKM. CDR3 loop: CASSRGDWDYEQYF. The CDR3, as DNA: TGTGCCAGCAGTCGGGGGGACTGGGACTACGAGCAGTACTTC.

As to this clonotype: The CDR3 carries no conserved terminal phenylalanine or tryptophan, so it likely arises from a read error. This chain joins TRBV5-1 and TRBJ2-4; D is perhaps TRBD1 (6 bases). V was cut by 3 bases and J by 4 bases, with 11 bases left in between. CDR3 size: 14 residues. Germline-derived CDR1 and CDR2 are SGHRS and YFSETQ. The CDR3 nucleotides read TGCGCCAGCAGCTCGTACAGGGAGAAAAACATTCAGTACGTC. Amino acid sequence: CASSSYREKNIQYV.

The CDR3 is CASRVTSGSFRNTGELFF. Written as DNA, the CDR3 is TGTGCCAGCAGGGTGACTAGCGGGAGTTTCAGGAACACCGGGGAGCTGTTTTTT. The chain has TRBV28 and TRBJ2-2, with 12 bases matching TRBD2. The CDR3 spans 18 residues. Germline assignment: CDR1 MDHEN and CDR2 SYDVKM. V trimming: 6 bases; J trimming: 1 base; junction bases outside the gene matches: 9.

V gene TRBV7-9 combines with J gene TRBJ2-7; possibly TRBD2 for D (6 bases). Germline CDR1 is SEHNR and CDR2 is FQNEAQ (reference sequence). CDR3 length: 13 amino acids. V was cut by 5 bases and J by 3 bases, with 11 bases left in between. The CDR3 loop reads CASSPGTYYEQYF. In DNA form, the CDR3 reads TGTGCCAGCAGCCCCGGGACTTACTACGAGCAGTACTTC. Full variable domain (outside the CDR3, taken from reference TRBV7-9 and TRBJ2-7): DTGVSQNPRHKITKRGQNVTFRCDPISEHNRLYWYRQTLGQGPEFLTYFQNEAQLEKSRLLSDRFSAERPKGSFSTLEIQRTEQGDSAMYLCASSPGTYYEQYFGPGTRLTVT.

The chain carries TRBV11-2 and TRBJ1-3; the D gene is possibly TRBD1 (5 bases). Germline loops: CDR1 SGHAT, CDR2 FQNNGV. The CDR3 consists of 15 residues. Trimming shortened V by 5 bases and J by 2 bases, and 13 bases separated the two germline ends. The DNA for the CDR3 is TGTGCCAGCAGCCCAACGACGGGGCCTGGAAACACCATATATTTT. Protein product: CASSPTTGPGNTIYF.

This chain links TRBV28 with TRBJ2-1; D ambiguous. The CDR3 extends over 11 amino acids. V dropped 3 bases and J dropped 7 bases, with 4 bases sitting between them. Germline CDR1 and CDR2: MDHEN and SYDVKM. CDR3 nucleotides: TGTGCCAGCAGTTTTGCAAATGAGCAGTTCTTC. Translating gives CASSFANEQFF.

The chain links TRBV24-1 to TRBJ2-2; D unclear. The V end lost 0 bases, the J end lost 0 bases, and 4 bases lay between the germline ends. CDR1 and CDR2 from the germline V gene are KGHDR and SFDVKD. The CDR3 has 15 amino acids. The CDR3, as DNA: TGTGCCACCAGTGATTTGATCTCGAACACCGGGGAGCTGTTTTTT. It yields the protein CATSDLISNTGELFF.

The V call is TRBV19, the J call TRBJ2-1; D may correspond to TRBD1 or TRBD2 (5 bases each). Trimming took 2 bases from V and 9 from J, leaving 11 bases between them. This CDR3 comprises 13 residues. Germline V CDR1 and CDR2: LNHDA, SQIVND (reference sequence). CDR3 in amino acids: CASSIQNGGEQFF. The CDR3 DNA follows: TGTGCCAGTAGTATACAGAATGGGGGTGAGCAGTTCTTC.

In regard to this clonotype: One junction end disagrees with the germline gene, perhaps due to a read error. The J gene is TRBJ2-7, the V gene TRBV29-1; no clear D. Looked up from germline, CDR1 is SQVTM and CDR2 is ANQGSEA. The CDR3 sequence is 13 residues long. The CDR3 nucleotides read TGCAGCGTAGAAGACACATCCCGCTACGAGCAGTACTTC. Translated: CSVEDTSRYEQYF.

The chain carries TRBV5-6 and TRBJ2-2; a weak D match, TRBD1 (6 bases). V lost 4 bases and J lost 4, with 14 bases in between. In germline, CDR1 is SGHDT, CDR2 YYEEEE. The CDR3 runs to 15 residues. This chain's CDR3 is CASSDGTFSTGELFF. In nucleotides, the CDR3 is TGTGCCAGCAGCGACGGGACATTTAGCACCGGGGAGCTGTTTTTT.

CDR3: CASSPLGSTEAFF. DNA for the CDR3: TGTGCCAGCAGTCCCCTCGGCAGCACTGAAGCTTTCTTT. The chain combines TRBV27 with TRBJ1-1; D is ambiguous. There are 13 residues in the CDR3. Trimming took 5 bases from V and 4 from J, leaving 11 bases between them. Germline V CDR1 and CDR2: MNHEY, SMNVEV (reference sequence).

This clonotype has just one count. The rearrangement links TRBV20-1 to TRBJ1-5; 9 bases agree with TRBD1. The germline V gene encodes CDR1 DFQATT and CDR2 SNEGSKA (reference sequence). V was clipped by 5 bases and J by 3 bases; unmatched bases: 14. The CDR3 has 17 residues. CDR3 DNA: TGCAGTGCTCCTGGCGGGCCCGGGACAGGGTTCAATCAGCCCCAGCATTTT. Its translation: CSAPGGPGTGFNQPQHF.

The gene calls are TRBV28 and TRBJ2-7; 8 bases agree with TRBD2. Germline V gene sequence: CDR1 MDHEN, CDR2 SYDVKM. The CDR3 is made up of 16 amino acids. With 8 bases clipped from V and 3 bases from J, the junction kept 15 bases outside the gene matches. The CDR3 DNA follows: TGTGCCAGCCTAGATCCTAGCGGGTTCGGATACTACGAGCAGTACTTC. It yields the protein CASLDPSGFGYYEQYF.

J is TRBJ2-7 and V is TRBV5-1, with D possibly matching TRBD2 (7 bases). This CDR3 has 15 residues. Germline loops: CDR1 SGHRS, CDR2 YFSETQ. Trimming removed 2 bases at V and 1 base at J, with 13 bases between. CDR3 DNA sequence: TGCGCCAGCAGCTTCGCGGGGGCCTTTTCCTACGAGCAGTACTTC. Its protein product is CASSFAGAFSYEQYF.

The rearrangement joins TRBV18 to TRBJ2-7, with D perhaps TRBD1 (6 bases). There are 14 residues in the CDR3. V was trimmed by 8 bases and J by 0 bases, leaving 14 bases between them. The germline V gene has CDR1 KGHSH and CDR2 LQKENI. In DNA, the CDR3 is TGTGCCAGCCAAGGGGGAACATACTCCTACGAGCAGTACTTC. Protein sequence: CASQGGTYSYEQYF. Based on the CDR3 plus reference TRBV18 and TRBJ2-7, the full variable domain is NAGVMQNPRHLVRRRGQEARLRCSPMKGHSHVYWYRQLPEEGLKFMVYLQKENIIDESGMPKERFSAEFPKEGPSILRIQQVVRGDSAAYFCASQGGTYSYEQYFGPGTRLTVT.

The chain carries TRBV4-1 and TRBJ2-7; TRBD1 matches at 7 bases. V lost 3 bases to trimming and J lost 4 bases; unmatched junction nucleotides: 9. Germline loops: CDR1 MGHRA, CDR2 YSYEKL. The CDR3 covers 15 residues. This chain's CDR3 is CASSQEGTVHYEQYF. CDR3 sequence (DNA): TGCGCCAGCAGCCAGGAAGGGACAGTACATTACGAGCAGTACTTC.